This TCR beta chain was documented in a study of HIV-infected patients and healthy controls (dated by TCRdb to between 2013 and 2015). General notes on the study: The study asked whether deep sequencing of the TCR repertoire from small blood samples of HIV patients could detect immune perturbation and reconstitution. What the research found in general, with its limitations: In the study, no determination of donor HLA types was made. Pairing of alpha and beta chains was not determined in the samples. Healthy control repertoires showed roughly threefold more distinct CDR3s and higher Shannon diversity than untreated HIV+ repertoires. In size-matched repertoire data, the apparent post-therapy recovery of the Gini index in HIV-infected patients was not replicated. Differing numbers of distinct sequences in patients and controls hindered comparison, and size-matching assigned excessive weight to rare events in the HIV-infected data. By Jaccard index and by the count of highly shared sequences, healthy controls shared more CDR3s between individuals than HIV+ patients did. Mean usage differed significantly between HIV-infected patients and controls for eight alpha and eight beta V genes. Only sixteen HIV-infected individuals were processed, which the authors considered a major limit on how widely the findings apply. MAIT cell alpha-chain CDR3s were found at high frequency in healthy controls but were severely depleted in HIV+ repertoires. The study cohorts differed slightly in age and sex profile, but those differences did not account for the observed differences in diversity. During therapy, HIV-associated CDR3s significantly decreased in frequency, while CMV-associated CDR3s did not change significantly, though most became more frequent. The use of whole blood limited sequencing depth and precluded separation of the dynamics of distinct T-cell subpopulations. HIV-infected repertoires had significantly higher mean Gini indices than controls, possibly reflecting oligoclonality.

This clonotype showed up just a few times. Its recognized antigen is unknown. No much larger clone is present one base from it, and per-base qualities are unavailable. Whole blood was used without cell fractionation, so all unsorted peripheral T cells were reflected in the repertoire. Ten uninfected healthy donors were sampled as controls, and about 40% of these ten donors were sampled twice roughly 14 weeks apart. For RNA extraction, around 2.3 ml of peripheral blood was collected into Tempus tubes. Residual genomic DNA was removed with the TURBO-DNase kit and globin mRNA was depleted with GLOBINclear. The germline V gene (reference sequence) gives CDR1 as SEHNR and CDR2 as FQNEAQ. Trimming at the junction amounts to 7 bases on V and 0 bases on J, and the germline ends lie 16 bases apart. The cysteine opens and the phenylalanine closes a CDR3 of 16 amino acids. Just the 48-base CDR3 DNA is kept, in frame starting at base 1.

Roughly 510 ng RNA was reverse transcribed with SuperScript III using primers against the alpha and beta constant regions. Separate alpha and beta chain libraries were generated by chain-specific third strand synthesis with multiplexing indices. The protocol used a single primer pair to amplify all rearrangements within a chain, which avoided primer bias, and attached molecular barcodes to each cDNA molecule. The SP2 sequencing primer site and a random hexamer were carried on a 5' RACE adapter, to which purified cDNA was joined by T4 RNA Ligase 1. With slow temperature ramps used to favor optimal annealing, second strand synthesis was primed from the SP2 site with Phusion polymerase. The 12-nucleotide barcode on each molecule comprised two random hexamer sequences, both introduced before amplification and concatenated. A short first PCR added P5 and P7 adapter elements plus a second index, followed by a roughly 23-cycle amplification PCR with P5s and P7 primers. In total the libraries went through about 25 PCR cycles, after which the libraries were quantified on a Qubit, sized on a Bioanalyzer, and diluted to about 4 nM. Sequencing of the normalized libraries was done on an Illumina MiSeq using 2 x 250 paired-end kits. Reverse transcription reactions underwent purification over MinElute columns, with elution into roughly 10 ul Tris-Cl. The adapter ligations were run for approximately 23 hours at 16 degrees C, and AMPure XP beads at a 1:1 ratio were afterwards used to clean them. Per the original workflow: A modified Decombinator that output V, J, insert and barcode information was used to process the demultiplexed FASTQ files. Sequences that shared a barcode but differed from the dominant sequence were treated as errors and discarded, and barcodes were clustered at Levenshtein distance 3 and counted to estimate the original cDNA molecules. The R packages ineq, vegan, igraph and RCytoscape were used for downstream analyses, with IMGT nomenclature and CDR3 definitions applied. The authors computed V gene usage over distinct sequences and counted each TCR a single time to avoid skew from clonal expansion. Similarity networks connected unique CDR3 amino acid sequences within a donor whenever two sequences differed by a single Levenshtein edit. The authors compiled published HIV-specific CDR3s (roughly 86 alpha, several hundred beta) and CMV-specific CDR3s (more than 12 alpha, fewer than 300 beta) and searched for them in the repertoires. It was shown by random subsampling to size-matched repertoires that the decreased diversity of patients was not caused by their lower sequence numbers. The public reads were reanalyzed by TCRdb: fastp trimming at Q25, MiXCR alignment, in-frame beta chains only. Identical CDR3 proteins give one entry, which carries the most common genes and DNA. It is TCRdb's table, rather than the study itself, that gives the V and J calls and clone size. The sample table lists under 15,000 distinct CDR3 sequences, under 13% of them with a count of one. Of the sample, about 6.9% is held by the ten largest clones.

The source material was blood. The sequence derives from an adult in good health. Recombination linked TRBV7-9 to TRBJ1-3, with the D segment identity uncertain. CDR3 reads: CASTTQAGFSGNTIYF. Read as DNA, the sequence is TGTGCCAGCACTACCCAAGCGGGGTTCTCTGGAAACACCATATATTTT.